This is a list of T cell receptor beta chains from one sample in a study of shared clonotypes between healthy human individuals. The table came from immunoSEQ multiplex PCR; TCRdb's copy has only in-frame clones and leaves some out. Of roughly 2.2 million clones listed, about nine tenths are singletons. The sequencing sample was made of naive CD4+ T cells from PBMCs. These receptors were collected from a man aged 18 to 30 in good health. Some clones in this sample may be carry-over from other donors' samples. Both conserved end residues are part of each CDR3. D genes are given only for firm matches. The listing skips clone size in some rows; elsewhere it reads once, few, many or a size class.

v_call: TRBV7-9; d_call: NA; j_call: TRBJ2-3; clone_size: NA; cdr3_nt: TGTGCCAGCCAACTTATCGGGGGGACAGCTTTCACAGATACGCAGTATTTT; cdr3_aa: CASQLIGGTAFTDTQYF
v_call: TRBV11-3; d_call: TRBD1; j_call: TRBJ2-1; clone_size: NA; cdr3_nt: TGTGCCAGCAGCTTGGGGACAGGGGGCTTGAATGAGCAGTTCTTC; cdr3_aa: CASSLGTGGLNEQFF
v_call: TRBV18; d_call: NA; j_call: TRBJ2-7; clone_size: NA; cdr3_nt: TGTGCCAGCTCTCCTCTCGTCGGCGGCGAGCAGTACTTC; cdr3_aa: CASSPLVGGEQYF
v_call: TRBV7-3; d_call: NA; j_call: TRBJ2-2; clone_size: NA; cdr3_nt: TGTGCCAGCAGCTCTCAACCGGGATTCGAGAACGGGGAGCTGTTTTTT; cdr3_aa: CASSSQPGFENGELFF
v_call: TRBV29-1; d_call: NA; j_call: TRBJ2-5; clone_size: NA; cdr3_nt: TGCAGCGTTCTGGGACGGTACCAAGAGACCCAGTACTTC; cdr3_aa: CSVLGRYQETQYF
v_call: TRBV5-4; d_call: NA; j_call: TRBJ1-2; clone_size: NA; cdr3_nt: TGTGCCAGCAGCTTTCCCGTTGGGGGAGCCAACCTACTTAACTATGGCTACACCTTC; cdr3_aa: CASSFPVGGANLLNYGYTF
v_call: TRBV28; d_call: NA; j_call: TRBJ2-1; clone_size: NA; cdr3_nt: TGTGCCAGCACCCTGGGGACCTACAATGAGCAGTTCTTC; cdr3_aa: CASTLGTYNEQFF
v_call: TRBV28; d_call: NA; j_call: TRBJ1-2; clone_size: NA; cdr3_nt: TGTGCCAGCAGTTTAATGGGGGAGAGGGGACGCAAGGTTACAGGAGGCTACACCTTC; cdr3_aa: CASSLMGERGRKVTGGYTF
v_call: TRBV28; d_call: TRBD1; j_call: TRBJ1-5; clone_size: NA; cdr3_nt: TGTGCCAGCAGTTTAGGGTGGGGACAGGGTAGAGGGAATCAGCCCCAGCATTTT; cdr3_aa: CASSLGWGQGRGNQPQHF
v_call: TRBV19; d_call: TRBD2; j_call: TRBJ2-1; clone_size: NA; cdr3_nt: TGTGCCAGTAGTATAGACCGGGAGGGGGATTACAATGAGCAGTTCTTC; cdr3_aa: CASSIDREGDYNEQFF
v_call: TRBV4-1; d_call: NA; j_call: TRBJ2-7; clone_size: NA; cdr3_nt: TGCGCCAGCAGCCAAGTGGGCGGGACGGCTTCCTACGAGCAGTACTTC; cdr3_aa: CASSQVGGTASYEQYF
v_call: TRBV6-1; d_call: NA; j_call: TRBJ2-1; clone_size: NA; cdr3_nt: TGTGCCAGCAGTGAACGGGCAGGGAGGAGCGGTGAGCAGTTCTTC; cdr3_aa: CASSERAGRSGEQFF
v_call: TRBV28; d_call: NA; j_call: TRBJ1-2; clone_size: NA; cdr3_nt: TGTGCCAGCAGTGCCTTATGGGGGGCCTTAGGTGGCTACACCTTC; cdr3_aa: CASSALWGALGGYTF
v_call: TRBV5-1; d_call: NA; j_call: TRBJ2-3; clone_size: once; cdr3_nt: TGCGCCAGCAGCTTGAAAGGGGATTGGGGGAGGATCACAGATACGCAGTATTTT; cdr3_aa: CASSLKGDWGRITDTQYF
v_call: TRBV11-3; d_call: TRBD1; j_call: TRBJ1-1; clone_size: NA; cdr3_nt: TGTGCCAGCAGCCTCGACAGGGACGAAGCTTTCTTT; cdr3_aa: CASSLDRDEAFF
v_call: TRBV5-6; d_call: TRBD1; j_call: TRBJ2-2; clone_size: NA; cdr3_nt: TGTGCCAGCAGCTCCATTATGGGGACAGCGAACACCGGGGAGCTGTTTTTT; cdr3_aa: CASSSIMGTANTGELFF
v_call: TRBV27; d_call: TRBD2; j_call: TRBJ2-1; clone_size: NA; cdr3_nt: TGTGCCAGCAGTTTATGGCTAGCGGGAATCCATGAGCAGTTCTTC; cdr3_aa: CASSLWLAGIHEQFF
v_call: TRBV25-1; d_call: NA; j_call: TRBJ2-7; clone_size: NA; cdr3_nt: TGTGCCAGCAGTGATCATGCGCCGTTGTTGCACGAGCAGTACTTC; cdr3_aa: CASSDHAPLLHEQYF
v_call: TRBV6-1; d_call: NA; j_call: TRBJ1-5; clone_size: once; cdr3_nt: TGTGCCAGCAGTGTCTCCGGAGATCAGCCCCAGCATTTT; cdr3_aa: CASSVSGDQPQHF
v_call: TRBV10-3; d_call: TRBD2; j_call: TRBJ2-1; clone_size: NA; cdr3_nt: TGTGCCACTAGAAGCGGGGCGGAGCGGGAGCAGTTCTTC; cdr3_aa: CATRSGAEREQFF
v_call: TRBV7-2; d_call: TRBD2; j_call: TRBJ2-5; clone_size: NA; cdr3_nt: TGTGCCAGCACCCCCCGGGGGGCGGGAGGCCAAGAGACCCAGTACTTC; cdr3_aa: CASTPRGAGGQETQYF
v_call: TRBV28; d_call: NA; j_call: TRBJ2-7; clone_size: NA; cdr3_nt: TGTGCCAGCAGTTTGGGGGGGCGCGAGCAGTACTTC; cdr3_aa: CASSLGGREQYF
v_call: TRBV28; d_call: NA; j_call: TRBJ2-2; clone_size: NA; cdr3_nt: TGTGCCAGCAGTGGAACCGGGGAGCTGTTTTTT; cdr3_aa: CASSGTGELFF
v_call: TRBV7-9; d_call: TRBD1; j_call: TRBJ1-5; clone_size: NA; cdr3_nt: TGTGCCAGCAGCTTAGTCGGACAGGGGAATCAGCCCCAGCATTTT; cdr3_aa: CASSLVGQGNQPQHF
v_call: TRBV27; d_call: NA; j_call: TRBJ1-2; clone_size: NA; cdr3_nt: TGTGCCAGCAGGGTGGGAACAGCGAGCTATGGCTACACCTTC; cdr3_aa: CASRVGTASYGYTF
v_call: TRBV19; d_call: TRBD1; j_call: TRBJ1-1; clone_size: NA; cdr3_nt: TGTGCCAGTACCTCTTACTTAGACAGGGGGCTCACTGAAGCTTTCTTT; cdr3_aa: CASTSYLDRGLTEAFF
v_call: TRBV9; d_call: NA; j_call: TRBJ2-6; clone_size: NA; cdr3_nt: TGTGCCAGCGGAACGGGGTTCTCTGGGGCCAACGTCCTGACTTTC; cdr3_aa: CASGTGFSGANVLTF
v_call: TRBV5-1; d_call: TRBD2; j_call: TRBJ2-1; clone_size: NA; cdr3_nt: TGCGCCAGCAGCTTCGGACTAGCGGGAGTGTACAATGAGCAGTTCTTC; cdr3_aa: CASSFGLAGVYNEQFF
v_call: TRBV21-1; d_call: NA; j_call: TRBJ2-1; clone_size: NA; cdr3_nt: TGTGCCAGCAGCCGAGAGAGGCCTAGCGGGAGGGGTGTCAGTGAGCAGTTCTTC; cdr3_aa: CASSRERPSGRGVSEQFF
v_call: TRBV6-4; d_call: TRBD2; j_call: TRBJ2-7; clone_size: NA; cdr3_nt: TGTGCCAGCAGTGCTGGACTAGCGGCACCCTACGAGCAGTACTTC; cdr3_aa: CASSAGLAAPYEQYF
v_call: TRBV7-2; d_call: TRBD2; j_call: TRBJ2-2; clone_size: once; cdr3_nt: TGTGCCAGCTGCCCACAACCGGGACTAAGGACCGGGGAGCTGTTTTTT; cdr3_aa: CASCPQPGLRTGELFF
v_call: TRBV5-6; d_call: NA; j_call: TRBJ2-1; clone_size: NA; cdr3_nt: TGTGCCAGCAGTCCAGCCCGACAGGGGCTAGCGGGTTTGAATGAGCAGTTCTTC; cdr3_aa: CASSPARQGLAGLNEQFF
v_call: TRBV6-1; d_call: NA; j_call: TRBJ2-4; clone_size: NA; cdr3_nt: TGTGCCAGCAGTGAAACCCCCACCGGGCGTCAGTACTTC; cdr3_aa: CASSETPTGRQYF
v_call: TRBV2; d_call: NA; j_call: TRBJ1-5; clone_size: NA; cdr3_nt: TGTGCCAGCAGTCGGGAAAGCAGTCAGCCCCAGCATTTT; cdr3_aa: CASSRESSQPQHF
v_call: TRBV6-6; d_call: NA; j_call: TRBJ2-1; clone_size: NA; cdr3_nt: TGTGCCAGCAGTTACCTAAGGGGGTCCTACAATGAGCAGTTCTTC; cdr3_aa: CASSYLRGSYNEQFF
v_call: TRBV4-3; d_call: NA; j_call: TRBJ2-7; clone_size: NA; cdr3_nt: TGCGCCAGCAGCCAAGAACAGGGTCACCAGGCCCTAATGGAGTACGAGCAGTACTTC; cdr3_aa: CASSQEQGHQALMEYEQYF
v_call: TRBV5-5; d_call: NA; j_call: TRBJ2-5; clone_size: NA; cdr3_nt: TGTGCCAGCAGTTTGGGGGATTGGGAGACCCAGTACTTC; cdr3_aa: CASSLGDWETQYF
v_call: TRBV7-3; d_call: TRBD2; j_call: TRBJ2-1; clone_size: NA; cdr3_nt: TGTGCCAGCAGCTTAGAGATAGCGGGGACCAATGAGCAGTTCTTC; cdr3_aa: CASSLEIAGTNEQFF
v_call: TRBV28; d_call: NA; j_call: TRBJ1-1; clone_size: few; cdr3_nt: TGTGCCAGCACCTCATGGGGTGGGAACACTGAAGCTTTCTTT; cdr3_aa: CASTSWGGNTEAFF